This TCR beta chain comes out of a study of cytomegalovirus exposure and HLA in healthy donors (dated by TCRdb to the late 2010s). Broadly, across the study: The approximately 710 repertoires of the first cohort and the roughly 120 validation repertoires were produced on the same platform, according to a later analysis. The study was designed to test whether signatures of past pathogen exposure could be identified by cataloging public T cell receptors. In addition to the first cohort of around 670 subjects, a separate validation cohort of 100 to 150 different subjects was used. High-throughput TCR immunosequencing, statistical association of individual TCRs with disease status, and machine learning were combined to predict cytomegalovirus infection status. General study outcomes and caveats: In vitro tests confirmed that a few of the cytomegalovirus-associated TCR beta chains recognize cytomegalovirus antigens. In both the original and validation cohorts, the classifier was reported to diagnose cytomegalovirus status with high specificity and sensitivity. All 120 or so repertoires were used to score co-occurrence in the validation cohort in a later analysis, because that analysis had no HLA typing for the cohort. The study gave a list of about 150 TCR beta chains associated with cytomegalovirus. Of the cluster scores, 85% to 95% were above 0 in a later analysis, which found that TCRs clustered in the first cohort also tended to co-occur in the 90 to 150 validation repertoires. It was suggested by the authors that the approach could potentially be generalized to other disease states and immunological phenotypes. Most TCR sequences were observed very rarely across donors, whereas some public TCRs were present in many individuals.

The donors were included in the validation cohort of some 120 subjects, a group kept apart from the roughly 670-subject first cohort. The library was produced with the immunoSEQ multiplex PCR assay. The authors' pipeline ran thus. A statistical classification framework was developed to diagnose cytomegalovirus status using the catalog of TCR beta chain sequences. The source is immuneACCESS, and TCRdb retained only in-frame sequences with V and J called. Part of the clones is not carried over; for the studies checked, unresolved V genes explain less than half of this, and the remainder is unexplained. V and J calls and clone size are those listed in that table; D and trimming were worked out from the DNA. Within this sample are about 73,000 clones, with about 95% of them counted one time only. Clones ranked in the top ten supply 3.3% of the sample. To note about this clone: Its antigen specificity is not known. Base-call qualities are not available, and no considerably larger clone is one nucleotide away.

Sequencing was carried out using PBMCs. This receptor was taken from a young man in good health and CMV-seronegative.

The nucleotides are TGTGCCAGCAGCTCGGGGGGAGCTCAAGACGAGCAGTACTTC. Its translation reads: CASSSGGAQDEQYF. Rearrangement joined TRBV5-4 to TRBJ2-7; 7 bases in the junction line up with TRBD2. V is cut back by 3 bases and J by 5 bases, with 8 bases in the junction unmatched. The germline V gene (reference sequence) gives CDR1 as SGHNT and CDR2 as YYREEE. CDR3 length: 14 amino acids, cysteine to phenylalanine. The kept DNA is CDR3 alone, 42 bases in frame from the first base.